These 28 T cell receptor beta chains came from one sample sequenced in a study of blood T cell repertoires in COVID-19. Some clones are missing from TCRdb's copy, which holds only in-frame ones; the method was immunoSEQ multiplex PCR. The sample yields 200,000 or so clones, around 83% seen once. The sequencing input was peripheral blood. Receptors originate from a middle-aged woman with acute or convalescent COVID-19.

The CDR3 protein is CASRQSGNDNEQFF. The CDR3 DNA is TGCGCCAGCAGGCAAAGCGGGAATGACAATGAGCAGTTCTTC. The gene calls are TRBV4-1 and TRBJ2-1; 7 positions agree with TRBD2. The CDR3 covers 14 residues. Germline loops: CDR1 MGHRA, CDR2 YSYEKL. J lost 5 bases, V lost 6 bases, and 7 bases had no gene match.

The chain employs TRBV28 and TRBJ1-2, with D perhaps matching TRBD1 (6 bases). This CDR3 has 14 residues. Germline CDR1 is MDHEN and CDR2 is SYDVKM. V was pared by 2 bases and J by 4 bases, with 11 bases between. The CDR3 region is CASSLIRQVYGYTF. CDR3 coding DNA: TGTGCCAGCAGTTTAATCCGACAGGTCTATGGCTACACCTTC.

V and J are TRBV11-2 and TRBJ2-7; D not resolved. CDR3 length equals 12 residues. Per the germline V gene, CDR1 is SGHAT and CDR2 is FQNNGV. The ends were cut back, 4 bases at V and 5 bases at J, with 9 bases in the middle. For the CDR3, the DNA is TGTGCCAGCAGCTCAAGCGTCCACGAGCAGTACTTC. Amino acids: CASSSSVHEQYF.

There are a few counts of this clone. Here the CDR3 DNA reads TGTGCCAGCAGTTCCTCCGGCAGGGGGTCGCGGGAGCTGTTTTTT. Translated: CASSSSGRGSRELFF. The V gene is TRBV27, the J gene TRBJ2-2, with 7 positions matching TRBD1. The germline CDR1 and CDR2 sequences are MNHEY and SMNVEV (reference sequence). This CDR3 is built from 15 residues. Trimming at V came to 4 bases and at J to 9 bases, leaving 11 bases not matched to a gene.

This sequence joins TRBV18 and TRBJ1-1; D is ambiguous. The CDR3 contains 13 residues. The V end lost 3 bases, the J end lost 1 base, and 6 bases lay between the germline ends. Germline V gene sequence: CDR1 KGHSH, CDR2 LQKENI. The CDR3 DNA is TGTGCCAGCTCACCCGCAGGGAACACTGAAGCTTTCTTT. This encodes CASSPAGNTEAFF.

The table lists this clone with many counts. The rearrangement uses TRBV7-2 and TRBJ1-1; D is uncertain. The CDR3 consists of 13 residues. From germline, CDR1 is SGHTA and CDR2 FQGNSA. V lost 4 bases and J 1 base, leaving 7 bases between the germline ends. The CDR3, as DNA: TGTGCCAGCAGCTCACAGCCGAACACTGAAGCTTTCTTT. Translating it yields CASSSQPNTEAFF.

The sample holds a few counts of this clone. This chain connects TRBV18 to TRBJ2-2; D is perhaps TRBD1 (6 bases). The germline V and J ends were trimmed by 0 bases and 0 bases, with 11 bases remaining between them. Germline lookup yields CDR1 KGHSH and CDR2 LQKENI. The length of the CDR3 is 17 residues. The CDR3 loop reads CASSPPGARANTGELFF. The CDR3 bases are TGTGCCAGCTCACCACCGGGGGCGAGGGCGAACACCGGGGAGCTGTTTTTT.

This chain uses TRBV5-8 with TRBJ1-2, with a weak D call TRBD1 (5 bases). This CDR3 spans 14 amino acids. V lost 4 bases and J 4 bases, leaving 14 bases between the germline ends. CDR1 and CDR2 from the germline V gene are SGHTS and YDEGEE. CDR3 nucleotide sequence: TGTGCCAGCAGCCCCCAGGGCCTATCCTATGGCTACACCTTC. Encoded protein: CASSPQGLSYGYTF.

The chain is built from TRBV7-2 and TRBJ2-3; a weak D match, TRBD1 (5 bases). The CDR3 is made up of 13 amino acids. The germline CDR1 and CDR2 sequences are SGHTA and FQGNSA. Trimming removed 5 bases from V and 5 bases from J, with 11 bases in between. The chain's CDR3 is CASSPGHIDTQYF. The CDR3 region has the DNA TGTGCCAGCAGCCCTGGACATATAGATACGCAGTATTTT.

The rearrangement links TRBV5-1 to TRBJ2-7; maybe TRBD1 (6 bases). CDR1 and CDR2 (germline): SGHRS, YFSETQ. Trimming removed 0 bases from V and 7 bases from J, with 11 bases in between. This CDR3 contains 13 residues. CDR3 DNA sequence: TGCGCCAGCAGCTTGGCCGGGACATCTGAGCAGTACTTC. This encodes CASSLAGTSEQYF.

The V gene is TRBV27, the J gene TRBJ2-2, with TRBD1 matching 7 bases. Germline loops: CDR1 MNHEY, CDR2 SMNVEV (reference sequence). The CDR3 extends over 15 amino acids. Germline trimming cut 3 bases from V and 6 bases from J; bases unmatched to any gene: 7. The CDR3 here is CASSFTGVGAGELFF. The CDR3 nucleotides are TGTGCCAGCAGTTTCACAGGGGTTGGGGCCGGGGAGCTGTTTTTT.

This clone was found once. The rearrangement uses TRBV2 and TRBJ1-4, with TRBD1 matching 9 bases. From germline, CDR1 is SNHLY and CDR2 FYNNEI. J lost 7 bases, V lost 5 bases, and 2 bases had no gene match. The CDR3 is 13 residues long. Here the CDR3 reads CASSRQGVEKLFF. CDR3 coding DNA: TGTGCCAGCAGTCGACAGGGGGTTGAAAAACTGTTTTTT.

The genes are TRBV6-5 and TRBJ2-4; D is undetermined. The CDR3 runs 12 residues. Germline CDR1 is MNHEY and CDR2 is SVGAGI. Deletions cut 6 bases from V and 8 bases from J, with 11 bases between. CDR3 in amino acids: CASRHPSDIQYF. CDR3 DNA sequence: TGTGCCAGCAGGCACCCTTCGGACATTCAGTACTTC.

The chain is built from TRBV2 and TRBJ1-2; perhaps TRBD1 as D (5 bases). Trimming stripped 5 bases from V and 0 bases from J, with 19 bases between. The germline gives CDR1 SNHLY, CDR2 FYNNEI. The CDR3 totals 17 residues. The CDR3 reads CASSRSDGAGPNYGYTF. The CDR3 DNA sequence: TGTGCCAGCAGTCGGTCGGACGGCGCGGGACCTAACTATGGCTACACCTTC.

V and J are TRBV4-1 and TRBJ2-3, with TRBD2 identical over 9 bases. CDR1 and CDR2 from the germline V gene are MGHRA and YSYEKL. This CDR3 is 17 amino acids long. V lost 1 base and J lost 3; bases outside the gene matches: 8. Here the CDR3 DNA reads TGCGCCAGCAGCCAAGCGGGCGGGAGGGAAAAGACAGATACGCAGTATTTT. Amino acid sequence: CASSQAGGREKTDTQYF.

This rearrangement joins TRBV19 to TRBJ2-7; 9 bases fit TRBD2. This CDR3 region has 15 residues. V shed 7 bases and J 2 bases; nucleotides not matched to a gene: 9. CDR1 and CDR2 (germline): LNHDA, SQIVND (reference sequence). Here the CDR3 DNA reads TGTGCCAGTATGGGGTGGTCTAGCGGGACCTACGAGCAGTACTTC. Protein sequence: CASMGWSSGTYEQYF.

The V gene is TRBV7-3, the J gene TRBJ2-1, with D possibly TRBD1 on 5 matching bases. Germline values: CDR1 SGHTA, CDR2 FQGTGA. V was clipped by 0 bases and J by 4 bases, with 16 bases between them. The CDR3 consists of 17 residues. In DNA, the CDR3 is TGTGCCAGCAGCTTAACGGGGCGTGGCGGACCTTACAATGAGCAGTTCTTC. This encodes CASSLTGRGGPYNEQFF.

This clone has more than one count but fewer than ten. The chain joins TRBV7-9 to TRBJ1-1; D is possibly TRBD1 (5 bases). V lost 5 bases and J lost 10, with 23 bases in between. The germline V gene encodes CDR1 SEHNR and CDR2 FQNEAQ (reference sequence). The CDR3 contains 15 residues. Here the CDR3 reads CASSGRGVGPFGAFF. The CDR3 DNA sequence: TGTGCCAGCAGCGGACGGGGGGTAGGTCCCTTCGGAGCTTTCTTT.

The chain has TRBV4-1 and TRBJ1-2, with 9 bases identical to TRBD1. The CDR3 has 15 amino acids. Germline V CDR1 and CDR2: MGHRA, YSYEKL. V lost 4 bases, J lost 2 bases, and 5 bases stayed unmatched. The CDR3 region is CASSPHGTGNYGYTF. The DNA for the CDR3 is TGCGCCAGCAGCCCCCATGGGACAGGGAACTATGGCTACACCTTC.

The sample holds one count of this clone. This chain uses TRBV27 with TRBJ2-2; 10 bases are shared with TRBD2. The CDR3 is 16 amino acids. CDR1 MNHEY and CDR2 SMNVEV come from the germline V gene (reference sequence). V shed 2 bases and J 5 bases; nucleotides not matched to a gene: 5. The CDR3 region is CASSLGPSGGTGELFF. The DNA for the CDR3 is TGTGCCAGCAGTTTAGGTCCTAGCGGGGGAACCGGGGAGCTGTTTTTT.

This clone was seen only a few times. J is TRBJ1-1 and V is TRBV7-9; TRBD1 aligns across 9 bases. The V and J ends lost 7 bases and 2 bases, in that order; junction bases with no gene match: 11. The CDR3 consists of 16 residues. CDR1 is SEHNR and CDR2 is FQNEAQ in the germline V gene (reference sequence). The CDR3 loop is CASKSPQTGGNTEAFF. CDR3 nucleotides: TGTGCCAGCAAGAGTCCACAGACAGGGGGTAACACTGAAGCTTTCTTT.

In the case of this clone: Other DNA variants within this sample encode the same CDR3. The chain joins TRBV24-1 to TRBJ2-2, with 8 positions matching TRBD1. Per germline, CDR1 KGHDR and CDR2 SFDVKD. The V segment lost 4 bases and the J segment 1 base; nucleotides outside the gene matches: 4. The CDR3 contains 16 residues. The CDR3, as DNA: TGTGCCACCAGTGACCCCGGGACAGGGAACACCGGGGAGCTGTTTTTT. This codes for CATSDPGTGNTGELFF.

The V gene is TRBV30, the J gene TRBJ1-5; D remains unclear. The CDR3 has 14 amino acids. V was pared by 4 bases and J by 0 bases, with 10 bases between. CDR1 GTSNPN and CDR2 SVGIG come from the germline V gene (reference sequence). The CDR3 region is CAWNTDLSNQPQHF. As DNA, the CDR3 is TGTGCCTGGAACACCGATCTTAGCAATCAGCCCCAGCATTTT.

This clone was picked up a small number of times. The DNA of the CDR3 is TGCGCCAGCAGCTTGGGACAGGCCCCAAACCAGCCCCAGCATTTT. It translates to CASSLGQAPNQPQHF. This sequence joins TRBV5-1 and TRBJ1-5; D may be TRBD1 (6 bases). The V gene's germline CDR1 is SGHRS and CDR2 YFSETQ. The V end lost 0 bases, the J end lost 7 bases, and 14 bases lay between the germline ends. The CDR3 spans 15 residues.

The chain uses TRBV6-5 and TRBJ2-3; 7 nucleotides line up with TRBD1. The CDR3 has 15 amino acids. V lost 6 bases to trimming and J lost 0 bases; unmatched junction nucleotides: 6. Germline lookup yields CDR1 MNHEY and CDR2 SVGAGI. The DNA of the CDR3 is TGTGCCAGCAGCGTAGGACAGGTCAGCACAGATACGCAGTATTTT. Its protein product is CASSVGQVSTDTQYF.

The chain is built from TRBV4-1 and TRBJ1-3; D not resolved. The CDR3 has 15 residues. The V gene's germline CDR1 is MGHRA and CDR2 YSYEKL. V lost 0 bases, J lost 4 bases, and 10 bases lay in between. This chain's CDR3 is CASSQERGMGNTIYF. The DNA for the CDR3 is TGCGCCAGCAGCCAAGAGCGGGGAATGGGAAACACCATATATTTT.

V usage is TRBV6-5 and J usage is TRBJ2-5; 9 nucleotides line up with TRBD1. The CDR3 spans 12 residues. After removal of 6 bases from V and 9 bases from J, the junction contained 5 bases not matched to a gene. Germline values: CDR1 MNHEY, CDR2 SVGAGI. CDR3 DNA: TGTGCCAGCAGGGACAGGGGTACGGCCCAGTACTTC. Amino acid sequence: CASRDRGTAQYF.

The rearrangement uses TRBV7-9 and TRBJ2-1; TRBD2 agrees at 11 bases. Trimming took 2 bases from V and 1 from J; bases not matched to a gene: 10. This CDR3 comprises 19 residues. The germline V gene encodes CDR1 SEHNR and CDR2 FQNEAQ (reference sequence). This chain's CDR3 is CASSLFGLAGKFSYNEQFF. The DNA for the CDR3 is TGTGCCAGCAGCTTATTTGGACTAGCGGGTAAATTTTCCTACAATGAGCAGTTCTTC.